This T cell receptor (beta chain) derives from a study of siplizumab effects on memory and regulatory T cells. Clones were read by immunoSEQ multiplex PCR, and TCRdb kept only the in-frame ones, dropping some. The table lists tens of thousands of clones, 90% to 97% of them singletons. The germline CDR1 and CDR2 sequences are SQVTM and ANQGSEA. CDR3 length equals 12 residues. V was cut by 3 bases and J by 5 bases, with 7 bases left in between. What was sequenced was naive CD8+ T cells sorted from blood. The TCR originated in a human donor in good health. The chain recombines TRBV29-1 with TRBJ2-2; no clear D. The CDR3 protein is CSVDLGTGELFF. The CDR3 bases are TGCAGCGTTGATTTAGGGACCGGGGAGCTGTTTTTT.